This T cell receptor (beta chain) was captured by sequencing in a study of blood T cell repertoires in COVID-19. Study-level information: Specimens from acute and convalescent COVID-19 originated in the United States, Italy and Spain. Sources were T cells, B-cell-depleted T cells, or PBMCs; the material itself was cDNA or gDNA.

Trimming pared 0 bases from V and 9 bases from J, leaving 9 bases between. Germline V gene data show CDR1 as LGHNA and CDR2 as YSLEER. The CDR3 totals 13 residues. Method: immunoSEQ multiplex PCR; TCRdb's copy keeps in-frame clones and lacks some. The data hold around 250,000 clones, with more than 70% observed a single time. The chain joins TRBV4-3 to TRBJ2-1; D perhaps matches TRBD2 (5 bases). This TCR came from a woman aged 18-29 years with acute or convalescent COVID-19. The specimen was peripheral blood. The CDR3 spells CASSQDGGLEQFF. The CDR3 region has the DNA TGCGCCAGCAGCCAAGATGGCGGGCTTGAGCAGTTCTTC.